This TCR beta chain was obtained from a study of T cells after yellow fever vaccination. By 5'RACE template switching, TCR cDNA was produced, with a universal primer site and UMIs added in the process. One entry per CDR3 protein results from TCRdb running MiXCR on the 5' RACE reads. This sample has some 150,000 distinct CDR3 sequences, with more than 9.5% found just once. CDR3 length: 15 residues. Germline values: CDR1 MGHRA, CDR2 YSYEKL. Trimming left V 4 bases short and J 5 bases short, with 17 bases between. Whole-study results and caveats: Boosting was followed by the reappearance of most primary-vaccination clones (approximately 95% CD4, about 88% CD8).

In this sample, this clonotype turned up a few times. The antigen remains unidentified. The material was CD8+ T cells sorted from PBMCs, obtained 15 days after the yellow fever booster vaccination. The receptor comes from a man aged 18 to 30 who received the YFV17D yellow fever vaccine. The genes are TRBV4-1 and TRBJ1-1; TRBD1 might be the D (5 bases). The CDR3: CASSRNLRAGTEAFF. The CDR3 coding sequence is TGCGCCAGCAGCCGGAACCTCAGGGCGGGGACTGAAGCTTTCTTT.